The 32 T cell receptor beta chains listed next were all sequenced from one sample in a study of CD8+ T cells in alopecia areata. Described treatment: oral pan-JAK inhibitor, 5-10 mg twice daily. Reverse transcribed after extraction, RNA yielded cDNA as the sequencing template. Clones were read by immunoSEQ multiplex PCR, and TCRdb kept only the in-frame ones, dropping some. The table has about 120,000 clones, approximately 53% seen once; the top ten hold roughly 0.5%. The sample was CD4+ T cells sorted from blood, taken at week 4, from a patient treated with tofacitinib. These receptors were taken from a human donor with alopecia areata.

The chain couples TRBV2 to TRBJ2-1; possibly TRBD2 for D (6 bases). The V gene lost 4 bases and the J gene lost 8 bases, with 12 bases spanning the gap. CDR1 is SNHLY, CDR2 FYNNEI, per germline. This CDR3 spans 13 amino acids. DNA of the CDR3: TGTGCCAGCAGTGTAACTAGCTTCGATGAGCAGTTCTTC. It encodes CASSVTSFDEQFF.

The chain couples TRBV30 to TRBJ2-7; 10 nucleotides line up with TRBD1. The trim removed 5 bases at V and 4 bases at J, leaving 5 bases unmatched. There are 13 residues in the CDR3. Germline assignment: CDR1 GTSNPN and CDR2 SVGIG (reference sequence). The DNA for the CDR3 is TGTGCCTGGGACAGGGGGCTTGGGTACGAGCAGTACTTC. Its protein product is CAWDRGLGYEQYF.

The chain is built from TRBV7-9 and TRBJ1-1, with 7 bases matching TRBD1. The CDR3 runs to 17 residues. The germline gives CDR1 SEHNR, CDR2 FQNEAQ (reference sequence). V dropped 0 bases and J dropped 4; count of bases not matched to a gene: 11. CDR3 protein: CASSLARTGPTGTEAFF. The CDR3 DNA reads TGTGCCAGCAGCTTAGCCCGGACAGGACCTACCGGCACTGAAGCTTTCTTT.

This clone was observed a few times. The chain is built from TRBV10-2 and TRBJ1-5; D is unresolved. V lost 2 bases and J lost 3, with 11 bases in between. This CDR3 contains 15 residues. Germline values: CDR1 WSHSY, CDR2 SAAADI. The CDR3 DNA is TGCGCCAGCAGTGAGAGGGCACTAGCCAATCAGCCCCAGCATTTT. Encoded protein: CASSERALANQPQHF.

This chain connects TRBV30 to TRBJ1-5; perhaps TRBD1 as D (5 bases). The CDR3 runs to 14 residues. CDR1 is GTSNPN, CDR2 SVGIG, per germline (reference sequence). Trimming left V 2 bases short and J 3 bases short, with 11 bases between. The CDR3 bases are TGTGCCTGGAGTCTGGGGACGGTCAATCAGCCCCAGCATTTT. It is translated as CAWSLGTVNQPQHF.

This chain's CDR3 is CASSVWGAGGPEDTQYF. CDR3 DNA: TGTGCCAGCAGCGTATGGGGAGCGGGAGGGCCGGAAGATACGCAGTATTTT. The chain is built from TRBV9 and TRBJ2-3, with TRBD2 matching over 10 bases. V gave up 1 base and J gave up 5 bases; unmatched junction bases: 10. This CDR3 has 17 residues. CDR1 and CDR2 (germline): SGDLS, YYNGEE.

The chain has TRBV30 and TRBJ2-3; D is undetermined. Germline V lookup: CDR1 GTSNPN, CDR2 SVGIG (reference sequence). There are 14 residues in the CDR3. V was trimmed by 3 bases and J by 6 bases, leaving 16 bases between them. Written as DNA, the CDR3 is TGTGCCTGGAGAGGTGCAGACCGAACGGATACGCAGTATTTT. This gives the protein CAWRGADRTDTQYF.

The rearrangement joins TRBV5-4 to TRBJ2-3; D ambiguous. The CDR3 is made up of 16 amino acids. Trimming removed 4 bases from V and 7 bases from J, with 22 bases in between. Per the germline V gene, CDR1 is SGHNT and CDR2 is YYREEE (reference sequence). The CDR3 protein is CASSPGPKGLTYTQYF. The DNA for the CDR3 is TGTGCCAGCAGCCCCGGGCCCAAAGGTCTGACTTATACGCAGTATTTT.

J is TRBJ1-1 and V is TRBV7-6; D perhaps matches TRBD1 (6 bases). Trimming removed 5 bases at V and 2 bases at J, with 9 bases between. Germline V CDR1 and CDR2: SGHVS, FNYEAQ. This CDR3 is built from 13 residues. This CDR3 is CASSEDRNTEAFF. CDR3 in DNA: TGTGCCAGCAGCGAGGACAGAAACACTGAAGCTTTCTTT.

This clone was detected only a few times. The chain joins TRBV6-5 to TRBJ2-1; D is unresolved. CDR1 is MNHEY and CDR2 is SVGAGI in the germline V gene. Between the trimmed V and J ends, which lost 6 bases and 4 bases, there was a span of 13 bases. The CDR3 runs 14 residues. The CDR3 region is CASSNPPLYNEQFF. The CDR3 DNA reads TGTGCCAGCAGCAATCCACCATTATACAATGAGCAGTTCTTC.

The chain couples TRBV19 to TRBJ2-1; D unclear. Germline CDR1 and CDR2: LNHDA and SQIVND (reference sequence). This CDR3 is built from 13 residues. The germline V and J ends were trimmed by 4 bases and 6 bases, with 10 bases remaining between them. CDR3 DNA sequence: TGTGCCAGTAGTAAAGTAGCCTTCAATGAGCAGTTCTTC. Translating it yields CASSKVAFNEQFF.

This chain uses TRBV30 with TRBJ2-7; 9 positions agree with TRBD1. Germline V gene lookup returns CDR1 GTSNPN and CDR2 SVGIG (reference sequence). Trimming at V came to 1 base and at J to 5 bases, leaving 6 bases not matched to a gene. The CDR3 is 14 residues long. CDR3 coding DNA: TGTGCCTGGAGTGGCGGGACAGGGACGCACGAGCAGTACTTC. This sequence encodes CAWSGGTGTHEQYF. Full variable domain (rest looked up from reference TRBV30 and TRBJ2-7): SQTIHQWPATLVQPVGSPLSLECTVEGTSNPNLYWYRQAAGRGLQLLFYSVGIGQISSEVPQNLSASRPQDRQFILSSKKLLLSDSGFYLCAWSGGTGTHEQYFGPGTRLTVT.

This chain uses TRBV5-6 with TRBJ1-5, with a possible D match to TRBD1 (5 bases). V was pared by 4 bases and J by 1 base, with 18 bases between. Germline-derived CDR1 and CDR2 are SGHDT and YYEEEE. The CDR3 runs 17 residues. CDR3 bases: TGTGCCAGCAGCCAGCGCGGTGTGGGGGGAAGCAATCAGCCCCAGCATTTT. It is translated as CASSQRGVGGSNQPQHF.

This clone was counted between two and nine times. The chain joins TRBV7-2 to TRBJ1-4; 8 bases are shared with TRBD1. Germline loops: CDR1 SGHTA, CDR2 FQGNSA. The CDR3 loop spans 14 amino acids. V was clipped by 1 base and J by 11 bases; unmatched bases: 6. This CDR3 reads CASSLGQGYRKLFF. The CDR3, as DNA: TGTGCCAGCAGCTTAGGACAGGGGTATCGGAAACTGTTTTTT.

The chain is built from TRBV30 and TRBJ1-5; D not certain. The CDR3 totals 17 residues. Trimming left V 0 bases short and J 6 bases short, with 21 bases between. The germline V gene has CDR1 GTSNPN and CDR2 SVGIG (reference sequence). The DNA for the CDR3 is TGTGCCTGGAGTGTACGGAGAGGGAATGCTCCTGGTCAGCCCCAGCATTTT. Amino acid sequence: CAWSVRRGNAPGQPQHF.

This chain links TRBV28 with TRBJ2-7; tentative D call: TRBD2 (5 bases). Germline lookup yields CDR1 MDHEN and CDR2 SYDVKM. V was cut by 2 bases and J by 5 bases, with 7 bases left in between. This CDR3 has 12 residues. CDR3 in amino acids: CASSLTGNEQYF. The DNA of the CDR3 is TGTGCCAGCAGTTTAACGGGAAACGAGCAGTACTTC. Variable domain in full (rest from reference TRBV28 and TRBJ2-7): DVKVTQSSRYLVKRTGEKVFLECVQDMDHENMFWYRQDPGLGLRLIYFSYDVKMKEKGDIPEGYSVSREKKERFSLILESASTNQTSMYLCASSLTGNEQYFGPGTRLTVT.

V is TRBV30 and J is TRBJ2-7, with TRBD2 matching over 13 bases. Germline-derived CDR1 and CDR2 are GTSNPN and SVGIG (reference sequence). The V gene end was trimmed by 7 bases and the J gene end by 7 bases; junction bases not matched to a gene: 4. The CDR3 length is 12 residues. The CDR3 DNA reads TGTGCCTTGACTAGCGGGGGGTTAGAGCAGTACTTC. Its protein is CALTSGGLEQYF.

This clone was counted a few times. The chain employs TRBV4-1 and TRBJ2-4; the D gene is possibly TRBD2 (6 bases). Germline V lookup: CDR1 MGHRA, CDR2 YSYEKL. This CDR3 contains 17 residues. With 0 bases removed from V and 3 bases from J, the gap between germline ends came to 15 bases. CDR3 loop: CASSQESVVGGKNIQYF. In DNA form, the CDR3 reads TGCGCCAGCAGCCAAGAATCGGTAGTGGGGGGCAAAAACATTCAGTACTTC.

V gene TRBV7-2 combines with J gene TRBJ1-1; tentative D call: TRBD1 (5 bases). Germline loops: CDR1 SGHTA, CDR2 FQGNSA. This CDR3 is 14 amino acids long. Between the trimmed V and J ends, which lost 5 bases and 2 bases, there was a span of 12 bases. The CDR3 DNA reads TGTGCCAGCAGCGCTTCCAGGGTTAACACTGAAGCTTTCTTT. This codes for CASSASRVNTEAFF.

This sequence joins TRBV30 and TRBJ2-1; 9 nucleotides agree with TRBD1. The V segment lost 5 bases and the J segment 6 bases; nucleotides outside the gene matches: 11. This CDR3 contains 15 residues. Germline CDR1 GTSNPN, CDR2 SVGIG (reference sequence). The CDR3 region is CAWRRGDRDINEQFF. DNA for the CDR3: TGTGCCTGGCGCCGAGGGGACAGGGATATCAATGAGCAGTTCTTC.

This clone was picked up a small number of times. V is TRBV29-1 and J is TRBJ2-7; D not certain. The CDR3 extends over 15 amino acids. With 2 bases removed from V and 1 base from J, the gap between germline ends came to 15 bases. Germline CDR1 and CDR2: SQVTM and ANQGSEA. The CDR3 here is CSVEMGSGVSYEQYF. The CDR3 region has the DNA TGCAGCGTTGAAATGGGCAGTGGGGTTTCCTACGAGCAGTACTTC.

The chain couples TRBV2 to TRBJ2-1; D remains ambiguous. CDR1 SNHLY and CDR2 FYNNEI come from the germline V gene. The CDR3 length is 12 residues. Trimming took off 1 base at V and 7 bases at J, with 5 bases between the two ends. CDR3 in amino acids: CASSEGRNEQFF. CDR3 DNA: TGTGCCAGCAGTGAAGGTCGGAATGAGCAGTTCTTC.

The chain recombines TRBV4-2 with TRBJ2-7; D might be TRBD2 (6 bases). Trimming pared 1 base from V and 4 bases from J, leaving 11 bases between. This CDR3 has 14 residues. Germline CDR1 reads LGHNA; CDR2 reads YNFKEQ. Here the CDR3 DNA reads TGTGCCAGCAGCCAAGCAGGGACTCAGTACGAGCAGTACTTC. Translating gives CASSQAGTQYEQYF.

The chain recombines TRBV30 with TRBJ2-2; D might be TRBD1 (6 bases). The CDR3 is made up of 15 amino acids. Germline lookup yields CDR1 GTSNPN and CDR2 SVGIG (reference sequence). Trimming cost V 2 bases and J 3 bases, with 13 bases left between them. The CDR3 bases are TGTGCCTGGAGTCCGATTGGGGGCTACACCGGGGAGCTGTTTTTT. It yields the protein CAWSPIGGYTGELFF. Complete variable domain (other parts from reference TRBV30 and TRBJ2-2): SQTIHQWPATLVQPVGSPLSLECTVEGTSNPNLYWYRQAAGRGLQLLFYSVGIGQISSEVPQNLSASRPQDRQFILSSKKLLLSDSGFYLCAWSPIGGYTGELFFGEGSRLTVL.

This clone was seen a few times. The chain carries TRBV6-4 and TRBJ2-2; a possible D gene is TRBD2 (6 bases). The CDR3 has 15 residues. Germline assignment: CDR1 MRHNA and CDR2 SNTAGT. V was trimmed by 3 bases and J by 5 bases, leaving 13 bases between them. The CDR3 region is CASSEEWGETGELFF. The CDR3, as DNA: TGTGCCAGCAGTGAAGAATGGGGGGAGACCGGGGAGCTGTTTTTT.

The chain has TRBV29-1 and TRBJ2-5, with no clear D. Looked up from germline, CDR1 is SQVTM and CDR2 is ANQGSEA. This CDR3 is 10 amino acids long. Trimming removed 5 bases at V and 5 bases at J, with 6 bases between. The CDR3 bases are TGCAGCGTTTCCGATGAGACCCAGTACTTC. Translation gives CSVSDETQYF.

This chain connects TRBV6-1 to TRBJ2-5; TRBD2 is a possible D gene (6 bases). Germline V CDR1 and CDR2: MNHNS, SASEGT. V was clipped by 5 bases and J by 1 base, with 8 bases between them. The CDR3 loop spans 13 amino acids. The CDR3 loop reads CASSMGLQETQYF. The CDR3 DNA is TGTGCCAGCAGTATGGGACTCCAAGAGACCCAGTACTTC.

The V gene is TRBV30, the J gene TRBJ2-3; tentatively, D is TRBD2 (6 bases). V lost 3 bases and J 2 bases, leaving 18 bases between the germline ends. In germline, CDR1 is GTSNPN, CDR2 SVGIG (reference sequence). This CDR3 has 16 amino acids. The CDR3 sequence is CAWRRPGTPLTDTQYF. The CDR3, as DNA: TGTGCCTGGAGACGCCCCGGGACTCCACTCACAGATACGCAGTATTTT.

This rearrangement joins TRBV5-1 to TRBJ2-6; perhaps TRBD2 as D (6 bases). This CDR3 contains 16 residues. Germline assignment: CDR1 SGHRS and CDR2 YFSETQ. Trimming removed 0 bases at V and 4 bases at J, with 11 bases between. DNA of the CDR3: TGCGCCAGCAGCTTGGTGGCGGGATCCGGGGCCAACGTCCTGACTTTC. Translated: CASSLVAGSGANVLTF.

The CDR3 protein is CASSLLAGYRKDTQYF. DNA of the CDR3: TGTGCCAGCAGCCTGCTAGCGGGGTATCGTAAAGATACGCAGTATTTT. The chain joins TRBV6-6 to TRBJ2-3; TRBD2 aligns across 9 bases. Germline V CDR1 and CDR2: MNHNY, SVGAGI (reference sequence). V shed 6 bases, J shed 5 bases, and the junction held 12 bases outside the gene matches. The CDR3 extends over 16 amino acids.

CDR3 DNA sequence: TGCAGCGCCGTAGGACAGTCGGTTTGGGAGACCCAGTACTTC. Its protein product is CSAVGQSVWETQYF. The V call is TRBV29-1, the J call TRBJ2-5; perhaps TRBD1 as D (6 bases). This CDR3 region has 14 residues. CDR1 SQVTM and CDR2 ANQGSEA come from the germline V gene. V gave up 7 bases and J gave up 5 bases, with 20 bases separating them.

This clone was found a few times. V gene TRBV13 combines with J gene TRBJ2-7; no clear D. Germline V gene data show CDR1 as PRHDT and CDR2 as FYEKMQ (reference sequence). The CDR3 contains 14 residues. The V gene lost 2 bases and the J gene lost 2 bases, with 10 bases spanning the gap. The CDR3 protein is CASSLSHRAYEQYF. In nucleotides, the CDR3 is TGTGCCAGCAGCTTAAGCCACCGTGCCTACGAGCAGTACTTC. The variable domain in full, with the rest retrieved from reference TRBV13 and TRBJ2-7, is AAGVIQSPRHLIKEKRETATLKCYPIPRHDTVYWYQQGPGQDPQFLISFYEKMQSDKGSIPDRFSAQQFSDYHSELNMSSLELGDSALYFCASSLSHRAYEQYFGPGTRLTVT.